Following are 26 T cell receptor beta chains from one sample sequenced in a study of blood T cells in healthy people across ages. The second PCR ran about 6 to 12 cycles with a sample-barcoded 5' primer and J-beta primers. Each CDR3 protein gets one entry after TCRdb re-called the 5' RACE reads with MiXCR. The profile covers 1.2 million to 1.5 million distinct CDR3 sequences, with 42% appearing a single time and less than 8% taken by the ten largest. The specimen was blood. Source of these receptors: a young woman in good health.

The chain employs TRBV27 and TRBJ2-4, with 7 bases lining up with TRBD2. This CDR3 is 16 amino acids long. The J segment lost 1 base and the V segment lost 7 bases, leaving 10 bases of the junction unmatched. Germline V CDR1 and CDR2: MNHEY, SMNVEV (reference sequence). CDR3 coding DNA: TGTGCCAGCAAGGGGAGGGGCGCGGTGGCCAAAAACATTCAGTACTTC. Its translation is CASKGRGAVAKNIQYF.

The V gene is TRBV7-6, the J gene TRBJ2-7; 8 bases are shared with TRBD2. This CDR3 is built from 18 residues. From germline, CDR1 is SGHVS and CDR2 FNYEAQ. Trimming took 5 bases from V and 0 from J; bases not matched to a gene: 15. The CDR3 loop reads CASSLSQARGGLSYEQYF. DNA of the CDR3: TGTGCCAGCAGCCTAAGTCAAGCTCGGGGGGGGCTCTCCTACGAGCAGTACTTC.

The chain links TRBV2 to TRBJ2-3; TRBD2 aligns across 8 bases. The CDR3 extends over 14 amino acids. Germline V lookup: CDR1 SNHLY, CDR2 FYNNEI. V lost 6 bases, J lost 4 bases, and 6 bases stayed unmatched. The CDR3 here is CASRARGGADTQYF. CDR3 coding DNA: TGTGCCAGCAGAGCCCGGGGGGGGGCAGATACGCAGTATTTT.

This clonotype showed up just a few times. The genes are TRBV4-1 and TRBJ2-1; tentatively, D is TRBD2 (5 bases). Trimming stripped 2 bases from V and 0 bases from J, with 11 bases between. Germline V gives CDR1 MGHRA, CDR2 YSYEKL. The CDR3 loop spans 16 amino acids. CDR3 coding DNA: TGCGCCAGCAGCCAAAGGGAGTACAGCTCCTACAATGAGCAGTTCTTC. Translation gives CASSQREYSSYNEQFF.

This chain uses TRBV5-1 with TRBJ2-1, with D possibly called TRBD1 or TRBD2 (5 bases each). From germline, CDR1 is SGHRS and CDR2 YFSETQ. The CDR3 runs 15 residues. Trimming removed 3 bases from V and 2 bases from J, with 12 bases in between. This chain's CDR3 is CASSSLGETYNEQFF. Here the CDR3 DNA reads TGCGCCAGCAGCTCCTTAGGGGAGACCTACAATGAGCAGTTCTTC.

Remarks on this clonotype: A much larger clonotype is one base distant, so this may be a read error. V gene TRBV18 combines with J gene TRBJ2-5; tentatively, D is TRBD1 (5 bases). The CDR3 is 13 residues long. Germline lookup yields CDR1 KGHSH and CDR2 LQKENI. CDR3 protein: CANSPTAPETQYF. CDR3 coding DNA: TGTGCCAACTCACCGACAGCCCCAGAGACCCAGTACTTC.

CDR3 in amino acids: CSASELAEGTDTQYF. As DNA, the CDR3 is TGCAGTGCTAGCGAACTAGCGGAGGGCACAGATACGCAGTATTTT. This chain uses TRBV20-1 with TRBJ2-3; 8 nucleotides align to TRBD2. Germline assignment: CDR1 DFQATT and CDR2 SNEGSKA (reference sequence). With V trimmed by 3 bases and J by 1 base, 6 bases remained unmatched. The CDR3 extends over 15 amino acids.

Only a few counts were recorded for this clonotype. The V call is TRBV7-3, the J call TRBJ2-3, with unresolved D. V was clipped by 2 bases and J by 3 bases, with 9 bases between them. The V gene's germline CDR1 is SGHTA and CDR2 FQGTGA. The length of the CDR3 is 14 residues. This chain's CDR3 is CASSLDGWTDTQYF. CDR3 sequence (DNA): TGTGCCAGCAGCTTAGACGGGTGGACAGATACGCAGTATTTT.

The chain is built from TRBV3-1 and TRBJ2-4, with D perhaps matching TRBD2 (6 bases). The end of the DNA fits TRBJ2-7 better, so the J call may be wrong. There are 15 residues in the CDR3. CDR1 is LGHDT and CDR2 is YNNKEL in the germline V gene (reference sequence). CDR3 nucleotides: TGTGCCAGCAGCCCCAGTGGTAGCGGATACTACGAGCAGTACTTC. Its translation is CASSPSGSGYYEQYF.

The chain joins TRBV10-2 to TRBJ2-7; D is unclear. CDR3 length: 13 residues. V was cut by 7 bases and J by 4 bases, with 14 bases left in between. From germline, CDR1 is WSHSY and CDR2 SAAADI. CDR3 loop: CASISGGGYEQYF. DNA for the CDR3: TGCGCCAGCATTTCTGGTGGTGGGTACGAGCAGTACTTC.

The chain has TRBV3-1 and TRBJ2-5; TRBD2 matches at 9 bases. V was pared by 4 bases and J by 4 bases, with 7 bases of the junction left unmatched. Germline loops: CDR1 LGHDT, CDR2 YNNKEL (reference sequence). This CDR3 is built from 15 residues. CDR3 in DNA: TGTGCCAGCAGCCTTGGGACTAGCTCGCGAGAGACCCAGTACTTC. Protein sequence: CASSLGTSSRETQYF.

Ten or more counts support this clonotype. The genes are TRBV5-6 and TRBJ2-3; no definite D call. The CDR3 contains 13 residues. V dropped 1 base and J dropped 2 bases, with 5 bases sitting between them. The germline V gene has CDR1 SGHDT and CDR2 YYEEEE. CDR3 coding DNA: TGTGCCAGCAGCTTGCCCTACACAGATACGCAGTATTTT. This encodes CASSLPYTDTQYF. Together with reference TRBV5-6 and TRBJ2-3, the CDR3 gives the full variable domain: DAGVTQSPTHLIKTRGQQVTLRCSPKSGHDTVSWYQQALGQGPQFIFQYYEEEERQRGNFPDRFSGHQFPNYSSELNVNALLLGDSALYLCASSLPYTDTQYFGPGTRLTVL.

The chain has TRBV20-1 and TRBJ2-7, with no clear D. The CDR3 runs to 13 residues. Germline V gives CDR1 DFQATT, CDR2 SNEGSKA (reference sequence). V dropped 4 bases and J dropped 6 bases, with 16 bases sitting between them. The CDR3 reads CSATGTDVREQYF. CDR3 nucleotide sequence: TGCAGTGCTACTGGAACTGACGTCCGCGAGCAGTACTTC.

The V gene is TRBV7-2, the J gene TRBJ2-3; 10 bases fit TRBD2. The J segment lost 6 bases and the V segment lost 4 bases, leaving 16 bases of the junction unmatched. This CDR3 region has 18 residues. CDR1 is SGHTA, CDR2 FQGNSA, per germline. CDR3 in DNA: TGTGCCAGCAGCTCCCCCGGCCGGACTAGCGGCATCTTTGATACGCAGTATTTT. This translates into CASSSPGRTSGIFDTQYF.

This clonotype was seen more than once but under ten times. The gene calls are TRBV5-1 and TRBJ2-7; D assignment may be TRBD1 or TRBD2 (5 bases each). CDR1 SGHRS and CDR2 YFSETQ come from the germline V gene. With 1 base removed from V and 0 bases from J, the gap between germline ends came to 14 bases. The CDR3 totals 16 residues. CDR3 in DNA: TGCGCCAGCAGCTTGTCGCCCGGGACGGACTCCTACGAGCAGTACTTC. It is translated as CASSLSPGTDSYEQYF.

This clonotype was seen a few times. V is TRBV5-1 and J is TRBJ2-4, with D possibly matching TRBD1 (5 bases). With 5 bases removed from V and 13 bases from J, the gap between germline ends came to 13 bases. The CDR3 loop spans 11 amino acids. Per the germline V gene, CDR1 is SGHRS and CDR2 is YFSETQ. CDR3 protein: CASSSGQSQYF. For the CDR3, the DNA is TGCGCCAGCAGTTCCGGACAATCCCAGTACTTC.

A single count supports this clonotype. The V call is TRBV29-1, the J call TRBJ1-1; the D is unclear. With 8 bases removed from V and 2 bases from J, the gap between germline ends came to 12 bases. Germline-derived CDR1 and CDR2 are SQVTM and ANQGSEA. The CDR3 extends over 12 amino acids. The CDR3 DNA is TGCAGCCTGGGGAAGGGAAACACTGAAGCTTTCTTT. The encoded protein is CSLGKGNTEAFF.

A few counts support this clonotype. The chain combines TRBV20-1 with TRBJ1-1, with D possibly being TRBD1 (5 bases). The CDR3 sequence is 14 residues long. Germline CDR1 reads DFQATT; CDR2 reads SNEGSKA (reference sequence). With 6 bases removed from V and 5 bases from J, the gap between germline ends came to 19 bases. CDR3 sequence reads: CSAAPGAGRTEAFF. CDR3 bases: TGCAGTGCCGCGCCTGGGGCAGGGAGGACTGAAGCTTTCTTT.

This clonotype was counted between two and nine times. The chain employs TRBV6-5 and TRBJ2-7; TRBD2 aligns across 11 bases. This CDR3 has 16 residues. Germline V CDR1 and CDR2: MNHEY, SVGAGI. The trim removed 5 bases at V and 5 bases at J, leaving 11 bases unmatched. CDR3 sequence: CASSRLAGGPGNEQYF. The DNA for the CDR3 is TGTGCCAGCAGTAGATTAGCGGGAGGGCCTGGCAACGAGCAGTACTTC.

The gene calls are TRBV5-5 and TRBJ2-3, with D possibly TRBD1 on 5 matching bases. The CDR3 sequence is 15 residues long. Trimming shortened V by 5 bases and J by 0 bases, and 13 bases separated the two germline ends. Germline assignment: CDR1 SGHKS and CDR2 YYEKEE (reference sequence). CDR3 residues: CASRPYDRSTDTQYF. In nucleotides, the CDR3 is TGTGCCAGCAGGCCGTACGACAGAAGCACAGATACGCAGTATTTT.

The rearrangement links TRBV12-3 or TRBV12-4 to TRBJ1-2; 9 bases are shared with TRBD1. The CDR3 covers 14 residues. J was trimmed by 3 bases and V by 6 bases; bases with no gene match: 5. CDR3 sequence: CASSTGGAHYGYTF. DNA of the CDR3: TGTGCCAGCAGCACAGGGGGCGCCCACTATGGCTACACCTTC.

The gene calls are TRBV12-3 or TRBV12-4 and TRBJ2-2; 7 bases are shared with TRBD1. The CDR3 extends over 15 amino acids. Unmatched junction bases numbered 5, after V lost 3 bases and J lost 4 bases. The CDR3 region has the DNA TGTGCCAGCAGTTTCGGGACAGTCGGCACCGGGGAGCTGTTTTTT. It is translated as CASSFGTVGTGELFF.

The chain carries TRBV7-9 and TRBJ1-2; D is possibly TRBD1 (5 bases). The CDR3 contains 14 residues. The germline gives CDR1 SEHNR, CDR2 FQNEAQ (reference sequence). V lost 0 bases and J 8 bases, leaving 13 bases between the germline ends. The chain's CDR3 is CASSLATVLRGYTF. Written as DNA, the CDR3 is TGTGCCAGCAGCTTAGCGACAGTGCTTAGGGGCTACACCTTC.

Note on this clonotype: One junction end does not reproduce the germline sequence, and a read error may be involved. The chain recombines TRBV7-2 with TRBJ1-2; D remains ambiguous. This CDR3 comprises 15 residues. Per the germline V gene, CDR1 is SGHTA and CDR2 is FQGNSA. The CDR3 bases are TGTGCCGGCAGCGTAACCCAGATGACTAACTATGGCTACACCTTC. Amino acid sequence: CAGSVTQMTNYGYTF.

V gene TRBV4-1 combines with J gene TRBJ1-2; D possibly corresponds to TRBD1 (6 bases). Germline V CDR1 and CDR2: MGHRA, YSYEKL. This CDR3 is 16 amino acids long. Trimming took 1 base from V and 8 from J, leaving 20 bases between them. The DNA for the CDR3 is TGCGCCAGCAGCCAAGGAACTGGGGGCAAAGGGAAAGGCTACACCTTC. Its protein product is CASSQGTGGKGKGYTF.

V usage is TRBV21-1 and J usage is TRBJ1-1; the table's D call TRBD1 went unverified against the DNA. TRBV21-1 is a pseudogene segment. The CDR3 is made up of 16 amino acids. CDR3 nucleotide sequence: TGTGCCAGCAGCAGCCCTTGGTTAGGGGGCAACACTGAAGCTTTCTTT. It codes for CASSSPWLGGNTEAFF.